This passage covers 9 T cell receptor beta chains from one sample sequenced in a study of cytomegalovirus exposure and HLA in healthy donors. PCR involved 60 Vbeta and 13 Jbeta primers. The method was immunoSEQ multiplex PCR; TCRdb's version includes in-frame clones alone and lacks a portion of them. The sample includes under 200,000 clones, 70% to 85% of them seen just once. Sequencing input: PBMCs. These receptors were collected from a man in his fifties in good health and CMV-seropositive.

This rearrangement joins TRBV7-2 to TRBJ1-5; D is perhaps TRBD1 (6 bases). The V end was cut by 1 base, the J end by 7 bases, with 14 bases between. The CDR3 has 15 residues. Germline V lookup: CDR1 SGHTA, CDR2 FQGNSA. The DNA of the CDR3 is TGTGCCAGCAGCTTAGGGGGGCTGGCAGGACAGCCCCAGCATTTT. Protein product: CASSLGGLAGQPQHF.

There are a few counts of this clone. The gene calls are TRBV5-5 and TRBJ1-5; D remains unclear. Germline CDR1 SGHKS, CDR2 YYEKEE (reference sequence). V was trimmed by 0 bases and J by 5 bases, leaving 12 bases between them. The CDR3 runs to 15 residues. CDR3 coding DNA: TGTGCCAGCAGCTTGGTGGTGGGAGGGTATCAGCCCCAGCATTTT. Its translation is CASSLVVGGYQPQHF.

A single count supports this clone. The chain is built from TRBV5-6 and TRBJ2-1, with 11 bases fitting TRBD2. The germline gives CDR1 SGHDT, CDR2 YYEEEE. Trimming at V came to 5 bases and at J to 15 bases, leaving 7 bases not matched to a gene. The CDR3 spans 12 residues. The CDR3, as DNA: TGTGCCAGCAGTTATAGCGGGGGGGCTCGGTTCTTC. It specifies CASSYSGGARFF.

The count of this clone is one. The chain has TRBV10-1 and TRBJ1-4; D is perhaps TRBD1 (5 bases). V was shortened by 3 bases and J by 7 bases, with 12 bases between the two germline ends. This CDR3 contains 14 residues. Germline CDR1 is WNHNN and CDR2 is SYGVQD (reference sequence). The CDR3 protein is CASSEGGVGEKLFF. The CDR3 region has the DNA TGCGCCAGCAGTGAAGGAGGGGTTGGTGAAAAACTGTTTTTT.

This rearrangement joins TRBV7-2 to TRBJ1-2, with D perhaps matching TRBD1 (5 bases). Trimming shortened V by 2 bases and J by 8 bases, and 9 bases separated the two germline ends. Per germline, CDR1 SGHTA and CDR2 FQGNSA. The CDR3 has 12 amino acids. CDR3 in amino acids: CASSLSREGYTF. CDR3 in DNA: TGTGCCAGCAGCTTAAGCAGGGAAGGCTACACCTTC.

The chain is built from TRBV7-6 and TRBJ2-2; TRBD1 matches 7 bases. This CDR3 contains 15 residues. From germline, CDR1 is SGHVS and CDR2 FNYEAQ. V was pared by 5 bases and J by 4 bases, with 7 bases of the junction left unmatched. CDR3 DNA: TGTGCCAGCAGCCCCAGACAGGGAATCACCGGGGAGCTGTTTTTT. Translation: CASSPRQGITGELFF.

The chain carries TRBV6-6 and TRBJ2-1; D might be TRBD2 (5 bases). The CDR3 runs to 15 residues. Germline V gene data show CDR1 as MNHNY and CDR2 as SVGAGI (reference sequence). V shed 6 bases and J shed 1 base, with 13 bases lying between them. The CDR3 reads CASSRDTRSYNEQFF. DNA for the CDR3: TGTGCCAGCAGCCGAGACACTAGATCCTACAATGAGCAGTTCTTC.

This clone showed up just a few times. The rearrangement joins TRBV7-9 to TRBJ2-3; 11 nucleotides align to TRBD2. The CDR3 is 18 amino acids. Germline assignment: CDR1 SEHNR and CDR2 FQNEAQ (reference sequence). J gave up 4 bases and V 3 bases, and 12 bases lay outside the gene matches. The CDR3 nucleotides read TGTGCCAGCAGCTTCAAACGACGACTAGCGGGGAGAGCAGATACGCAGTATTTT. Protein sequence: CASSFKRRLAGRADTQYF.

V gene TRBV5-6 combines with J gene TRBJ2-5; 10 nucleotides align to TRBD2. J was trimmed by 5 bases and V by 0 bases; bases with no gene match: 7. The CDR3 loop spans 16 amino acids. Germline-derived CDR1 and CDR2 are SGHDT and YYEEEE. The CDR3 coding sequence is TGTGCCAGCAGCTTGGAACTAGCGGGGCTACGGGAGACCCAGTACTTC. It specifies CASSLELAGLRETQYF.